The sequence of this T cell receptor beta chain was determined in a study of blood T cell repertoires in COVID-19. Overall study context: Sample material is recorded as cDNA or gDNA derived from T cells, B-cell-depleted T cells, or PBMCs.

In the authors' workflow: By means of reference gene primer amplification, nucleated cell counts were estimated. Measured with immunoSEQ multiplex PCR; TCRdb has only the in-frame clones, and not every one. Clone size and V and J calls were adopted from that table, with D and trimming inferred from the DNA. The sample lists under 200,000 clones; nearly 85% were seen once. With 4 bases clipped from V and 2 bases from J, the junction kept 4 bases outside the gene matches. The CDR3 is 15 amino acids. Germline values: CDR1 SGHTA, CDR2 FQGNSA. This TCR derives from a woman aged 25 to 45 with acute or convalescent COVID-19. This chain uses TRBV7-2 with TRBJ2-1; 8 positions match TRBD2. Sequencing was performed on peripheral blood. The CDR3 reads CASSSSGGTYNEQFF. The CDR3 nucleotides are TGTGCCAGCAGCTCCAGCGGGGGAACCTACAATGAGCAGTTCTTC.